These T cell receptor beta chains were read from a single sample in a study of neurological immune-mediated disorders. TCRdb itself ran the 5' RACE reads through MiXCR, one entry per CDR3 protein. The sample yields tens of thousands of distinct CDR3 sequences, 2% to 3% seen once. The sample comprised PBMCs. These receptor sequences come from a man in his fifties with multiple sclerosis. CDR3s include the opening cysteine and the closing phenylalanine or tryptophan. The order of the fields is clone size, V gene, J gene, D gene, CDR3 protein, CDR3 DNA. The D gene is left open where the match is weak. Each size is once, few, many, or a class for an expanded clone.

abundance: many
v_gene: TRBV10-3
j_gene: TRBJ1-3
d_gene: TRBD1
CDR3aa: CAISPTGERGNTIYF
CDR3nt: TGTGCCATCAGTCCTACAGGGGAAAGGGGAAACACCATATATTTT

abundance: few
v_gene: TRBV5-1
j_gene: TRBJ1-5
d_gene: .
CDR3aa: CASSTEGSQPQHF
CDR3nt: TGCGCCAGCAGCACAGAGGGGTCTCAGCCCCAGCATTTT

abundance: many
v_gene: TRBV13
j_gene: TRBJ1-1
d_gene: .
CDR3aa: CASSLVGGSTEAFF
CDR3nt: TGTGCCAGCAGCTTAGTAGGGGGGTCCACTGAAGCTTTCTTT

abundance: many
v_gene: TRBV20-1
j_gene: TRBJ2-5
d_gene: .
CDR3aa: CSASVGPSGQETQYF
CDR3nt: TGCAGTGCTAGTGTAGGACCATCGGGCCAAGAGACCCAGTACTTC

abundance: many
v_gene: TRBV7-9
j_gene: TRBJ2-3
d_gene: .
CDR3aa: CASSLVGDTQYF
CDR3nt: TGTGCCAGCAGCTTAGTCGGGGATACGCAGTATTTT

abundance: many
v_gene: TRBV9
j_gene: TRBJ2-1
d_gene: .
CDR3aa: CASSVGTVIYNEQFF
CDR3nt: TGTGCCAGCAGCGTAGGGACGGTTATCTACAATGAGCAGTTCTTC

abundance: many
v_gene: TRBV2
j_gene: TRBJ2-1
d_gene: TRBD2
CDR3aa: CASRVAGSNEQFF
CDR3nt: TGTGCCAGCAGGGTAGCGGGGTCCAATGAGCAGTTCTTC

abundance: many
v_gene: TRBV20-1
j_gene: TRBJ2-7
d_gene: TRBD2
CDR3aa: CSARDRAGVNYEQYF
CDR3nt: TGCAGTGCTAGAGATCGGGCGGGGGTTAACTACGAGCAGTACTTC

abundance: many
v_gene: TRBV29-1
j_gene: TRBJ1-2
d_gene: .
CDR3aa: CSVFSAAYGYTF
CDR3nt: TGCAGCGTCTTCAGCGCTGCATATGGCTACACCTTC

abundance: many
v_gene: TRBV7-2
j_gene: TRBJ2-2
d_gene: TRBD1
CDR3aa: CASSSTLTGRIGELFF
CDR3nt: TGTGCCAGCAGCAGCACCTTGACAGGGCGGATCGGGGAGCTGTTTTTT

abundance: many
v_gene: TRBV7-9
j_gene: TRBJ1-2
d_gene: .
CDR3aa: CASSLVEGNYGYTF
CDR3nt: TGTGCCAGCAGCTTAGTCGAGGGAAACTATGGCTACACCTTC

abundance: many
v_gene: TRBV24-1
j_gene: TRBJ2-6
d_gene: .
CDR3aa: CATSDRTVVSGANVLTF
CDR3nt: TGTGCCACCAGTGACCGGACAGTAGTCTCTGGGGCCAACGTCCTGACTTTC

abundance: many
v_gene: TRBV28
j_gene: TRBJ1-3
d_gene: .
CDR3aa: CASSDSASGNTIYF
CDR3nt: TGTGCCAGCAGCGACAGCGCCTCTGGAAACACCATATATTTT

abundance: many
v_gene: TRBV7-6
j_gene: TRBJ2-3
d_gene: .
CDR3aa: CASSSSARISTDTQYF
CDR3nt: TGTGCCAGCAGCTCCTCGGCCAGGATTAGCACAGATACGCAGTATTTT

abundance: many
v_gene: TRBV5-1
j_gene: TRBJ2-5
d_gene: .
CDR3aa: CASSLDRGTQYF
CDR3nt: TGCGCCAGCAGCTTGGATAGAGGGACCCAGTACTTC

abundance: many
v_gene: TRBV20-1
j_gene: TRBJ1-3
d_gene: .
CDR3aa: CSALASAYSGNTIYF
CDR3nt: TGCAGTGCTTTGGCCAGTGCGTACTCTGGAAACACCATATATTTT

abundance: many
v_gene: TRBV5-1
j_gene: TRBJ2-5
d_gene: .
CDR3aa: CASSFYGPEGETQYF
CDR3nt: TGCGCCAGCAGCTTTTACGGGCCGGAGGGGGAGACCCAGTACTTC

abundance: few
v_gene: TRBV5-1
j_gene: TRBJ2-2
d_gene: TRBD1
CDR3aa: CASSLGTGGNTGELFF
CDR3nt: TGCGCCAGCAGCTTGGGCACAGGGGGAAACACCGGGGAGCTGTTTTTT

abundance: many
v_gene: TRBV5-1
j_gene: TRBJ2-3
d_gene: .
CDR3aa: CASSYPGTDTQYF
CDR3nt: TGCGCCAGCAGCTACCCCGGCACAGATACGCAGTATTTT

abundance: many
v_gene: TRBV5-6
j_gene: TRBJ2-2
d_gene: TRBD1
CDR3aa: CASSLDGTGAANTGELFF
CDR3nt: TGTGCCAGCAGCTTGGACGGGACAGGGGCGGCGAACACCGGGGAGCTGTTTTTT

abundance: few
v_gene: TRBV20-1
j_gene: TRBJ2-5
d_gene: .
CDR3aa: CSAGPGLETQYF
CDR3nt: TGCAGTGCTGGGCCGGGATTAGAGACCCAGTACTTC

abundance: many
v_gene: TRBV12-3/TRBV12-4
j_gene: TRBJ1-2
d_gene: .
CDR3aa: CASRLGGGGYTF
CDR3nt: TGTGCCAGCAGGCTAGGAGGCGGTGGCTACACCTTC